The entry that follows covers one TCR beta chain sequence. The target antigen is unknown. This entry belongs to a study of beta chain features in type 1 diabetes. Investigators reverse transcribed all isolated RNA, so they sequenced expressed TCRB transcripts. The protocol was immunoSEQ multiplex PCR, while the TCRdb copy is restricted to in-frame clones and leaves out a portion. The repertoire has roughly 40,000 clones, about half of them found once; the top ten carry 0.72%. Overall study findings and caveats: A definitive answer on HLA type influencing TCRB rearrangement was not reached here.

On average, the one heparinised blood draw given by each donor was roughly 100 mL. Germline CDR1 and CDR2: MNHEY and SMNVEV (reference sequence). This CDR3 has 14 residues. The V gene lost 2 bases and the J gene lost 7 bases, with 12 bases spanning the gap. Specimen: central memory CD4+ T cells from blood. This TCR was sampled from a woman in her late teens or twenties in good health. The chain combines TRBV27 with TRBJ1-5; tentatively, D is TRBD1 (6 bases). CDR3 loop: CASSLNSGGQPQHF. The CDR3 region has the DNA TGTGCCAGCAGTTTAAATTCGGGGGGCCAGCCCCAGCATTTT.